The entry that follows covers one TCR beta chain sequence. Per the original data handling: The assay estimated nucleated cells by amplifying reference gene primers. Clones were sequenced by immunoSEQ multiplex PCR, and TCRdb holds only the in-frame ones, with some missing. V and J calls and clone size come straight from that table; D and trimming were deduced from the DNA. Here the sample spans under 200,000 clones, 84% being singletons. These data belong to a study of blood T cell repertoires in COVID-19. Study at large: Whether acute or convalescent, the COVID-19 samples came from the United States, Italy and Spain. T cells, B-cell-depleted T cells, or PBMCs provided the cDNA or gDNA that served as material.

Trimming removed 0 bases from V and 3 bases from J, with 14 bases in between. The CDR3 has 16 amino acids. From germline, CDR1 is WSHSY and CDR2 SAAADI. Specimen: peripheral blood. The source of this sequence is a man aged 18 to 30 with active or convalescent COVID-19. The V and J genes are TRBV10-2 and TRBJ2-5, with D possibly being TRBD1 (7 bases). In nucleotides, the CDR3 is TGCGCCAGCAGTGAGTCCCAGGGGGGATCTAAAGAGACCCAGTACTTC. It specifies CASSESQGGSKETQYF.